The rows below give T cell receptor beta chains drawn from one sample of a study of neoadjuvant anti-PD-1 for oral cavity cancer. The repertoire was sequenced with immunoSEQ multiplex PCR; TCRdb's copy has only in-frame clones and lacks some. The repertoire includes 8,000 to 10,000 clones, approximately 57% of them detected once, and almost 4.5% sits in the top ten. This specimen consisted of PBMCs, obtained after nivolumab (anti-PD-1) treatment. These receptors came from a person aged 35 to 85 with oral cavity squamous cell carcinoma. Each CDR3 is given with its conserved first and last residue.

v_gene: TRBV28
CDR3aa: CASSFVRGRNEKLFF

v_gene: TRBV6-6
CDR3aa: CASSYSRRGGSDTQYF

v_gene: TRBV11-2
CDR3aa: CASSFGLAGYTGELFF

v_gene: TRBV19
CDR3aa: CASGPSGGTDTQYF

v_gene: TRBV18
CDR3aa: CASSPGAANEKLFF

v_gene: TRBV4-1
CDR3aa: CASSQRGGPQAKNIQYF

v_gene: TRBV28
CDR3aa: CASSFPGLAGSGANVLTF

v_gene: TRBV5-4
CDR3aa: CASSRAGGTDTQYF

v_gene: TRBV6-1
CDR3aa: CASRRDTYNSPLHF

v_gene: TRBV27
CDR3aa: CASSTGTGGQPQHF